A selection of T cell receptor beta chains follows, all from one sample in a study of blood T cell repertoires in COVID-19. Data came from immunoSEQ multiplex PCR; TCRdb stores just in-frame clones and leaves some out. Of approximately 150,000 clones in the sample, approximately 84% were seen once. The sample consisted of peripheral blood. Receptors originate from a woman aged 50 to 60 with COVID-19, enrolled during active disease. Each CDR3 is given with its conserved first and last residue. The D gene is left open where the match is weak. Expanded clones are given a class, and other clones once, few, many or no size at all.

j_gene,d_gene,v_gene,abundance,CDR3nt,CDR3aa
TRBJ2-1,TRBD2,TRBV18,-,TGTGCCAGCTCCCCGGGGGGGGCTCTCTACAATGAGCAGTTCTTC,CASSPGGALYNEQFF
TRBJ2-6,-,TRBV7-2,-,TGTGCCAGCAGATCCGGGGGTTCTGGGGCCAACGTCCTGACTTTC,CASRSGGSGANVLTF
TRBJ2-1,TRBD2,TRBV6-5,-,TGTGCCAGCAGTTACATGGCGGGGGGCTACAATGAGCAGTTCTTC,CASSYMAGGYNEQFF
TRBJ2-1,-,TRBV23-1,-,TGCGCCAGCCACAGGGTGGCTGGGAACAATGAGCAGTTCTTC,CASHRVAGNNEQFF
TRBJ1-5,-,TRBV3-1/TRBV3-2,once,TGTGCCAGCAGCCGAGGAGGTAGCAATCAGCCCCAGCATTTT,CASSRGGSNQPQHF
TRBJ1-2,-,TRBV5-1,-,TGCGCCAGCAGCTTGGAGCCGGGAGATTATGGCTACACCTTC,CASSLEPGDYGYTF
TRBJ1-1,-,TRBV3-1/TRBV3-2,-,TGTGCCAGCAGCCGAGAGGCCAACACTGAAGCTTTCTTT,CASSREANTEAFF
TRBJ2-3,TRBD2,TRBV24-1,-,TGTGCCACCAGTGACGCCTTCGAGCGGGGGGGCTTAGGCACAGATACGCAGTATTTT,CATSDAFERGGLGTDTQYF
TRBJ2-7,TRBD2,TRBV11-3,few,TGTGCCAGCAGCTTAGAGCGGGGGGGTGGGTCCTACGAGCAGTACTTC,CASSLERGGGSYEQYF
TRBJ2-2,-,TRBV27,-,TGTGCCAGCAGTTTATTCGCCAGGCAAATGAACACCGGGGAGCTGTTTTTT,CASSLFARQMNTGELFF
TRBJ2-5,TRBD1,TRBV19,-,TGTGCCAGTAGTATAGATGCAGGGGGCAGCGAGACCCAGTACTTC,CASSIDAGGSETQYF
TRBJ2-5,TRBD2,TRBV19,-,TGTGCCAGTAGTACGACTAGCGGGGGGGTTGAGACCCAGTACTTC,CASSTTSGGVETQYF
TRBJ1-6,-,TRBV4-2,-,TGTGCCAGCAGCCAAGATCGCCAGGCCGGTAATTCACCCCTCCACTTT,CASSQDRQAGNSPLHF
TRBJ1-1,TRBD1,TRBV11-2,-,TGTGCCAGCAGCACAAGGACAGGAGCCAACACTGAAGCTTTCTTT,CASSTRTGANTEAFF
TRBJ1-2,TRBD1,TRBV10-3,-,TGTGCCATCAGTGGGACAGGGAGTCGCTATGGCTACACCTTC,CAISGTGSRYGYTF
TRBJ1-6,-,TRBV7-6,-,TGTGCCAGCAGCTTAACAGAAGTTAGGTCACCCCTCCACTTT,CASSLTEVRSPLHF
TRBJ1-4,-,TRBV29-1,-,TGCAGCGTTGAAGTATACAGGGACGCGATGATTTGGCTGTTTTTT,CSVEVYRDAMIWLFF
TRBJ2-2,-,TRBV3-1/TRBV3-2,-,TGTGCCAGCAGCCAAGAGGGATGGGTTGGGGCCGCCGGGGAGCTGTTTTTT,CASSQEGWVGAAGELFF
TRBJ2-5,TRBD1,TRBV19,-,TGTGCCAGTAGTATTGGGACAGGGGGCAGAGAGACCCAGTACTTC,CASSIGTGGRETQYF
TRBJ2-1,TRBD2,TRBV7-2,once,TGTGCCAGCAGCTTAGGCCCCCGGGGGGGGCCCAATGAGCAGTTCTTC,CASSLGPRGGPNEQFF
TRBJ2-7,TRBD1,TRBV29-1,once,TGCAGCGTTGCGGGACAGGGGCACTACGAGCAGTACTTC,CSVAGQGHYEQYF
TRBJ2-2,TRBD1,TRBV18,-,TGTGCCAGCTCCGCTGGGGGACAGGGCGGCACCGGGGAGCTGTTTTTT,CASSAGGQGGTGELFF
TRBJ2-3,-,TRBV6-4,-,TGTGCCAGGAGATATGGGGCGATGCGCACAGATACGCAGTATTTT,CARRYGAMRTDTQYF
TRBJ2-3,-,TRBV4-1,-,TGCGCCAGCAGACCAACGACTCGGGTTTTAGATACGCAGTATTTT,CASRPTTRVLDTQYF